Below, 7 T cell receptor beta chains from the same sample are listed, as sequenced in a study of CD8+CD57+ T cells in acquired aplastic anemia (dated by TCRdb to the late 2010s). Patients chosen for sequencing had shown expansion of CD8+CD57+ cells by flow cytometry. The instrument given in TCRdb is Illumina HiSeq 2000. Profiling of TCR beta VDJ combinations and CDR3 sequences used genomic DNA as the template. TCRdb took the public reads, trimmed them with fastp at Q25, ran MiXCR for clone calling and kept in-frame beta chains. All rows with the same CDR3 protein become a single entry with the most common DNA and genes. This sample comprises about 250,000 distinct CDR3 sequences, around 45% of them detected only once. Clones ranked in the top ten supply approximately 8% of the sample. What was sequenced was sorted CD4+, CD8+, or CD8+CD57+ T cells (not recorded which) from PBMCs. These TCRs come from a human donor with aplastic anemia.

There are many counts of this clonotype. The V call is TRBV7-9, the J call TRBJ1-5; no firm D call. V lost 4 bases and J 15 bases, leaving 19 bases between the germline ends. The germline V gene encodes CDR1 SEHNR and CDR2 FQNEAQ (reference sequence). CDR3 length equals 13 residues. The CDR3 coding sequence is TGTGCCAGCAGCTCGGGAGAAAAAGCGGCCTGGCATTTT. Translated: CASSSGEKAAWHF.

Details on this clonotype: This is likely a read error, given that the CDR3 carries no conserved phenylalanine or tryptophan at its end. The chain recombines TRBV4-3 with TRBJ2-7, with D possibly matching TRBD2 (5 bases). This CDR3 has 16 amino acids. The germline V gene has CDR1 LGHNA and CDR2 YSLEER. Trimming shortened V by 4 bases and J by 0 bases, and 16 bases separated the two germline ends. Written as DNA, the CDR3 is TGCGCCAGCAGCCTCCATAAAGAGGGAGTCTCCTACGAGCAGTACTCC. Its translation is CASSLHKEGVSYEQYS.

The chain links TRBV15 to TRBJ1-6; no definite D call. This CDR3 contains 14 residues. V was shortened by 2 bases and J by 8 bases, with 10 bases between the two germline ends. Germline V gene lookup returns CDR1 LNHNV and CDR2 YYDKDF (reference sequence). CDR3 nucleotides: TGTGCCACCAGCAGACCGACATTGGATTCACCCCTCCACTTT. This translates into CATSRPTLDSPLHF.

This clonotype was found many times. The rearrangement uses TRBV13 and TRBJ2-7; 9 bases line up with TRBD1. The V gene's germline CDR1 is PRHDT and CDR2 FYEKMQ (reference sequence). V lost 3 bases, J lost 5 bases, and 2 bases stayed unmatched. This CDR3 contains 13 residues. The CDR3 DNA is TGTGCCAGCAGCTTTGGACAGGGGAACGAGCAGTACTTC. Translation: CASSFGQGNEQYF.

This clonotype was picked up many times. J is TRBJ2-1 and V is TRBV20-1, with 10 bases lining up with TRBD2. Germline loops: CDR1 DFQATT, CDR2 SNEGSKA (reference sequence). This CDR3 has 15 amino acids. Trimming took 5 bases from V and 5 from J; bases not matched to a gene: 9. CDR3 sequence reads: CSACRPGLANNEQFF. The CDR3 nucleotides are TGCAGTGCTTGCCGGCCGGGACTAGCGAACAATGAGCAGTTCTTC.

As to this clonotype: A read error may be the cause here, since a much bigger clone is one base away. J is TRBJ2-1 and V is TRBV5-1, with D hard to call. CDR3 length: 12 residues. CDR1 is SGHRS and CDR2 is YFSETQ in the germline V gene. The DNA for the CDR3 is TGCGCCAGCAGCTTGGTTGTCAATGAGCAGCTCTTC. As protein: CASSLVVNEQLF.

The chain has TRBV27 and TRBJ1-5; 8 bases agree with TRBD1. From germline, CDR1 is MNHEY and CDR2 SMNVEV (reference sequence). After removal of 5 bases from V and 4 bases from J, the junction contained 7 bases not matched to a gene. The CDR3 has 15 residues. In DNA, the CDR3 is TGTGCCAGCAGTCCCCGGGACAGGCTAAATCAGCCCCAGCATTTT. Amino acids: CASSPRDRLNQPQHF.